Below, 8 T cell receptor beta chains from the same sample are listed, as sequenced in a study of long-term antiretroviral therapy in people with HIV. With survey level as its setting, the immunoSEQ assay was v3.0. Sequencing was performed with immunoSEQ multiplex PCR; in TCRdb, only in-frame clones are kept and a portion is missing. The repertoire holds 35,000 to 50,000 clones, roughly 86% seen once, with around 5% in the top ten. The sequenced sample was unsorted PBMCs, obtained 0.1 years before starting antiretroviral therapy. The receptors stem from a woman in her forties or fifties with HIV.

V is TRBV6-5 and J is TRBJ2-7; a possible D gene is TRBD1 (6 bases). CDR1 is MNHEY, CDR2 SVGAGI, per germline. The CDR3 loop spans 14 amino acids. Trimming left V 3 bases short and J 7 bases short, with 16 bases between. In DNA form, the CDR3 reads TGTGCCAGCAGTTATTCGGGCAGGGGTTGGGAGCAGTACTTC. Amino acids: CASSYSGRGWEQYF.

The chain combines TRBV6-4 with TRBJ2-2, with 9 bases matching TRBD1. This CDR3 spans 14 amino acids. V lost 6 bases and J lost 4; bases outside the gene matches: 3. CDR1 and CDR2 from the germline V gene are MRHNA and SNTAGT. CDR3 coding DNA: TGTGCCAGCAGACGGGACAGGGCCACCGGGGAGCTGTTTTTT. As protein: CASRRDRATGELFF.

The rearrangement uses TRBV4-2 and TRBJ2-7, with 12 bases that match TRBD2. With 2 bases clipped from V and 2 bases from J, the junction kept 4 bases outside the gene matches. CDR3 size: 16 residues. In germline, CDR1 is LGHNA, CDR2 YNFKEQ. DNA for the CDR3: TGTGCCAGCAGCCAAAGCAGGACTAGCGGGACCTACGAGCAGTACTTC. This gives the protein CASSQSRTSGTYEQYF.

The V and J genes are TRBV10-1 and TRBJ2-3; no definite D call. Germline CDR1 WNHNN, CDR2 SYGVQD (reference sequence). This CDR3 contains 14 residues. The germline V and J ends were trimmed by 7 bases and 2 bases, with 13 bases remaining between them. The CDR3 coding sequence is TGCGCCAGCAATCATCAGGCTGCCACAGATACGCAGTATTTT. As protein: CASNHQAATDTQYF.

J is TRBJ2-1 and V is TRBV5-1; 9 positions match TRBD1. Trimming at V came to 0 bases and at J to 8 bases, leaving 3 bases not matched to a gene. The CDR3 contains 14 residues. Germline loops: CDR1 SGHRS, CDR2 YFSETQ. The DNA for the CDR3 is TGCGCCAGCAGCTTGGCGGGACAGGGCGATGAGCAGTTCTTC. Translating gives CASSLAGQGDEQFF.

The rearrangement joins TRBV7-9 to TRBJ1-4; D is possibly TRBD1 (5 bases). Trimming stripped 4 bases from V and 8 bases from J, with 17 bases between. The germline V gene has CDR1 SEHNR and CDR2 FQNEAQ (reference sequence). The CDR3 sequence is 15 residues long. The CDR3 loop is CASSSGLLTYEKLFF. The CDR3 DNA sequence: TGTGCCAGCAGCTCAGGGTTATTAACATACGAAAAACTGTTTTTT.

The chain is built from TRBV5-1 and TRBJ1-2, with 9 positions matching TRBD1. The CDR3 length is 16 residues. From germline, CDR1 is SGHRS and CDR2 YFSETQ. The V gene end was trimmed by 4 bases and the J gene end by 4 bases; junction bases not matched to a gene: 11. CDR3 sequence reads: CASSAISSTGGYGYTF. In DNA form, the CDR3 reads TGCGCCAGCAGCGCGATTTCCTCGACAGGGGGCTATGGCTACACCTTC.

The chain employs TRBV6-5 and TRBJ1-5; weak D call: TRBD1 (6 bases). The CDR3 is made up of 15 amino acids. The V end was cut by 2 bases, the J end by 3 bases, with 11 bases between. The germline V gene has CDR1 MNHEY and CDR2 SVGAGI. In nucleotides, the CDR3 is TGTGCCAGCAGTTACGTATCAGGGGCCAATCAGCCCCAGCATTTT. This codes for CASSYVSGANQPQHF.